This T cell receptor (beta chain) was profiled in a study of blood T cell repertoires in COVID-19. As for the study in general: Sites in the United States, Italy and Spain provided acute and convalescent COVID-19 samples.

As handled by the study authors: Nucleated cell counts were estimated from reference gene primer amplification. Some clones are missing from TCRdb's copy, which holds only in-frame ones; the method was immunoSEQ multiplex PCR. The D gene and trimming were derived from the DNA, and the V and J assignments and clone size from that table. The sample holds 150,000 to 200,000 clones, 70% to 90% seen once. CDR1 and CDR2 from the germline V gene are SGHDT and YYEEEE. CDR3 size: 11 residues. V was cut by 4 bases and J by 7 bases, with 9 bases left in between. This clone occurred once. The origin of this receptor is a woman of 80 years or more with acute or convalescent COVID-19. Material: peripheral blood. The V call is TRBV5-6, the J call TRBJ2-7; perhaps TRBD2 as D (5 bases). The CDR3 nucleotides read TGTGCCAGCAGCCTTAGCGAGGAGCAGTACTTC. It translates to CASSLSEEQYF. Full variable domain (rest looked up from reference TRBV5-6 and TRBJ2-7): DAGVTQSPTHLIKTRGQQVTLRCSPKSGHDTVSWYQQALGQGPQFIFQYYEEEERQRGNFPDRFSGHQFPNYSSELNVNALLLGDSALYLCASSLSEEQYFGPGTRLTVT.